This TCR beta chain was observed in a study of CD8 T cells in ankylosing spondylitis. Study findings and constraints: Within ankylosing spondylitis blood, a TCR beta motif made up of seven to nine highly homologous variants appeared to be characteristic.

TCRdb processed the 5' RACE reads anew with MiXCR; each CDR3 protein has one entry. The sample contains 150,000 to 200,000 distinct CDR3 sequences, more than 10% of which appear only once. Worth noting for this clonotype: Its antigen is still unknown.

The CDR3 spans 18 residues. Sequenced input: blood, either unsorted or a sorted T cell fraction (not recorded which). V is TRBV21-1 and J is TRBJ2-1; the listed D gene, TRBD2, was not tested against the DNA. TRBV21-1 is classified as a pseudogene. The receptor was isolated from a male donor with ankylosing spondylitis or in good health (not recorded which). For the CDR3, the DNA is TGTGCCAGCCTGGGGACTAAGGGCGGGCCTAGCTCCTACAATGAGCAGTTCTTC. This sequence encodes CASLGTKGGPSSYNEQFF.